The following is a TCR beta chain sequence with its context. What it binds is unknown. Between the trimmed V and J ends, which lost 6 bases and 7 bases, there was a span of 12 bases. There are 13 residues in the CDR3. Germline V lookup: CDR1 KGHSH, CDR2 LQKENI. This sample was included in a study of cytomegalovirus exposure and HLA in healthy donors. Study-wide background: The platform used for the 120 or so validation repertoires matched that of the 666 first-cohort repertoires, a later analysis reported.

Findings and limits, study-wide: Per published reports, the classifier diagnosed cytomegalovirus status with high specificity and sensitivity. Testing in vitro showed a few CMV-associated chains specific for CMV antigens. First-cohort TCR clusters were later found to tend to co-occur in the approximately 120 validation repertoires.

TCRdb keeps only in-frame clones here, not all; method: immunoSEQ multiplex PCR. This table holds some 140,000 clones, around 89% found once. The sample was PBMCs. V usage is TRBV18 and J usage is TRBJ2-2; D perhaps matches TRBD2 (6 bases). This clonotype was sampled from a young woman in good health and CMV-seropositive. The CDR3 protein is CASSPQGGGELFF. CDR3 nucleotides: TGTGCCAGCTCCCCCCAGGGAGGCGGGGAGCTGTTTTTT.